A selection of T cell receptor beta chains follows, all from one sample in a study of long-term antiretroviral therapy in people with HIV. Sequencing used immunoSEQ multiplex PCR; TCRdb keeps in-frame clones, though not all of them. Here the sample spans more than 15,000 clones, approximately 79% being singletons. The sequenced sample was unsorted PBMCs, obtained at the start of antiretroviral therapy. The receptors stem from a man between 25 and 39 years old with HIV. CDR3s leave out the opening cysteine and the closing phenylalanine or tryptophan.

CDR3aa,j_gene,v_gene
AWSRLRGYNEQF,TRBJ2-1,TRBV30
ASTDRGYSNQPQH,TRBJ1-5,TRBV19
AWSAASGIYEQY,TRBJ2-7,TRBV30
ASSMDAATNSGANVLT,TRBJ2-6,TRBV9
AISEEDGYNQPQH,TRBJ1-5,TRBV10-3
ASSEDRGTPQH,TRBJ1-5,TRBV6-1
AWRLARGLNEQF,TRBJ2-1,TRBV30
ASSEGVRSGQPQH,TRBJ1-5,TRBV10-2
ASSSDRPRVEGEAF,TRBJ1-1,TRBV6-5
ASSLWVGNEQF,TRBJ2-1,TRBV6-4
ASSLVGENYEQY,TRBJ2-7,TRBV7-9
ASITGGTSFSYNEQF,TRBJ2-1,TRBV28
ASSQEMREVDTQY,TRBJ2-3,TRBV4-3
ASSFRGEWSGNTIY,TRBJ1-3,TRBV7-9
ASSPDGGSYEQY,TRBJ2-7,TRBV7-3
ASSTQETQY,TRBJ2-5,TRBV18
ASRPGVDTGELF,TRBJ2-2,TRBV6-1
ASSLGDRDTYEQY,TRBJ2-7,TRBV5-1
ASSTGTAEQNIQY,TRBJ2-4,TRBV5-4
ASSPTRGETQY,TRBJ2-5,TRBV11-2
ASSLELRAGGENYGYT,TRBJ1-2,TRBV7-8
ASSFHNEKLF,TRBJ1-4,TRBV28
ATSRKNREPGELF,TRBJ2-2,TRBV15
ASSPEWAAGTEKLF,TRBJ1-4,TRBV7-2
ASSEGTTDTQY,TRBJ2-3,TRBV19
ASSSQGPETQY,TRBJ2-5,TRBV6-5
ASSLGSSYNSPLH,TRBJ1-6,TRBV9
ASSLGQLGYTDTQY,TRBJ2-3,TRBV11-2
ASSLTGGKNSPLH,TRBJ1-6,TRBV7-8
ASRPEGILAKNIQY,TRBJ2-4,TRBV28
ASSVGGAGGRETQY,TRBJ2-5,TRBV9
ASTPEQGAREQY,TRBJ2-7,TRBV19
ASSFGDSGNTIY,TRBJ1-3,TRBV7-8
ASSLVGYEQY,TRBJ2-7,TRBV11-2
ASSLSGNEKLF,TRBJ1-4,TRBV7-8
ASSVLSAKNIQY,TRBJ2-4,TRBV11-3
ASSIDRGLSGYT,TRBJ1-2,TRBV27
ASSLEGTGLTPYEQY,TRBJ2-7,TRBV5-1
ASSGGTGYGYT,TRBJ1-2,TRBV25-1
ASSQDVGNQPQH,TRBJ1-5,TRBV4-2
ASRRVASDNTGELF,TRBJ2-2,TRBV19
ASSAVIGGGPNTQY,TRBJ2-3,TRBV9
ASSYSGDYNEQF,TRBJ2-1,TRBV5-1
ASRKASRDTQY,TRBJ2-3,TRBV5-6
ASSLRATSGQETQY,TRBJ2-5,TRBV7-3
ASSEHSGGLSTEAF,TRBJ1-1,TRBV25-1
ASSLLYRDWPSYNEQF,TRBJ2-1,TRBV7-9
ASSHRQATNEKLF,TRBJ1-4,TRBV19
AWSVLRTGNFGANVLT,TRBJ2-6,TRBV30
ASSHKWGASETQY,TRBJ2-5,TRBV5-6
ASSRDREETQY,TRBJ2-5,TRBV7-7
ASSISGFGVYNEQF,TRBJ2-1,TRBV19
ASSGQWNYGYT,TRBJ1-2,TRBV6-4